The 12 T cell receptor beta chains below come from one sample, sequenced in a study of T cell responses to AZD1222 COVID-19 vaccine. Generated by immunoSEQ multiplex PCR, the TCRdb table keeps only in-frame clones and is missing some. The sample holds some 170,000 clones; just over 90% are singletons and the top ten take around 0.98%. The sequences come from peripheral blood, collected 28 days after the second AZD1222 dose. Receptors were obtained from an adult who received the AZD1222 COVID-19 vaccine.

The chain combines TRBV25-1 with TRBJ2-3; no clear D gene. V dropped 0 bases and J dropped 6 bases, with 7 bases sitting between them. From germline, CDR1 is MGHDK and CDR2 SYGVNS. The CDR3 is made up of 13 amino acids. This chain's CDR3 is CASSEYLSDTQYF. The CDR3 nucleotides are TGTGCCAGCAGTGAATACCTGAGTGATACGCAGTATTTT.

V and J are TRBV7-9 and TRBJ2-7; TRBD1 agrees at 7 bases. CDR1 is SEHNR and CDR2 is FQNEAQ in the germline V gene (reference sequence). V shed 1 base and J 0 bases; nucleotides not matched to a gene: 3. The CDR3 has 15 residues. In nucleotides, the CDR3 is TGTGCCAGCAGCTTAGTTACAGGGGCCTCCTACGAGCAGTACTTC. Amino acids: CASSLVTGASYEQYF.

The chain is built from TRBV19 and TRBJ1-1; 10 bases fit TRBD1. CDR1 and CDR2 (germline): LNHDA, SQIVND (reference sequence). CDR3 size: 14 residues. Losses at the gene ends were 7 bases for V and 8 bases for J; bases not matched to a gene: 10. The CDR3 spells CASKSSGTGAEAFF. The CDR3 bases are TGTGCCAGTAAGTCCTCCGGGACAGGGGCCGAAGCTTTCTTT.

The chain carries TRBV18 and TRBJ1-2; no clear D. The CDR3 covers 13 residues. The ends were cut back, 6 bases at V and 1 base at J, with 9 bases in the middle. CDR1 is KGHSH, CDR2 LQKENI, per germline. In nucleotides, the CDR3 is TGTGCCAGCTCCTTAGACGGTAACTATGGCTACACCTTC. As protein: CASSLDGNYGYTF.

The rearrangement links TRBV11-2 to TRBJ2-7; D may be TRBD2 (6 bases). The CDR3 covers 15 residues. Per germline, CDR1 SGHAT and CDR2 FQNNGV. V dropped 5 bases and J dropped 3 bases, with 17 bases sitting between them. CDR3 sequence (DNA): TGTGCCAGCAGCCCAAATGGGGACTCAGACTACGAGCAGTACTTC. This encodes CASSPNGDSDYEQYF.

The chain is built from TRBV12-3 or TRBV12-4 and TRBJ1-2, with D unclear. V lost 3 bases and J 8 bases, leaving 10 bases between the germline ends. The CDR3 extends over 12 amino acids. DNA for the CDR3: TGTGCCAGCAGTTTCTCAGGTCTAGGCTACACCTTC. Amino acid sequence: CASSFSGLGYTF.

The chain couples TRBV5-1 to TRBJ2-7, with TRBD2 matching over 7 bases. The CDR3 has 14 amino acids. V trimming: 3 bases; J trimming: 5 bases; junction bases outside the gene matches: 8. Germline-derived CDR1 and CDR2 are SGHRS and YFSETQ. CDR3 nucleotides: TGCGCCAGCAGCTCCCAGGCGGGGGTCGACGAGCAGTACTTC. Amino acids: CASSSQAGVDEQYF. Full variable domain (missing parts from reference TRBV5-1 and TRBJ2-7): KAGVTQTPRYLIKTRGQQVTLSCSPISGHRSVSWYQQTPGQGLQFLFEYFSETQRNKGNFPGRFSGRQFSNSRSEMNVSTLELGDSALYLCASSSQAGVDEQYFGPGTRLTVT.

V gene TRBV11-1 combines with J gene TRBJ2-7; 7 bases line up with TRBD2. CDR3 size: 15 residues. CDR1 SGHAT and CDR2 FQDESV come from the germline V gene (reference sequence). V trimming: 3 bases; J trimming: 1 base; junction bases outside the gene matches: 6. The CDR3 reads CASSFPGLPSYEQYF. In DNA form, the CDR3 reads TGTGCCAGCAGCTTTCCGGGACTACCTTCCTACGAGCAGTACTTC.

The V call is TRBV7-9, the J call TRBJ1-4; D is perhaps TRBD1 (5 bases). Deletions cut 6 bases from V and 6 bases from J, with 17 bases between. The CDR3 is 15 amino acids. Germline V gives CDR1 SEHNR, CDR2 FQNEAQ (reference sequence). CDR3 DNA sequence: TGTGCCAGCAGTTACTTATGGGACGGTGATGAAAAACTGTTTTTT. Its translation is CASSYLWDGDEKLFF.

CDR3 DNA sequence: TGTGCCAGCAGCCAACGCGACAGGGCCAGGGCTTTCTTT. It codes for CASSQRDRARAFF. The chain couples TRBV3-1 (or the pseudogene TRBV3-2) to TRBJ1-1; 7 nucleotides align to TRBD1. Germline-derived CDR1 and CDR2 are LGHDT and YNNKEL (reference sequence). This CDR3 spans 13 amino acids. The trim removed 2 bases at V and 11 bases at J, leaving 8 bases unmatched.

This clone was observed a handful of times. This sequence may be a read error, since a much larger clone differs from it by one base. This same CDR3 is encoded by further DNA sequences in the sample. The chain employs TRBV11-2 and TRBJ1-1; D not resolved. Trimming left V 0 bases short and J 2 bases short, with 4 bases between. Germline V lookup: CDR1 SGHAT, CDR2 FQNNGV. The CDR3 length is 13 residues. CDR3 DNA sequence: TGTGCCAGCAGCTTAGACCCTAACACTGAAGCTTTCTTT. Translating it yields CASSLDPNTEAFF.

The chain uses TRBV15 and TRBJ1-6; unclear D gene. This CDR3 has 15 residues. Per the germline V gene, CDR1 is LNHNV and CDR2 is YYDKDF (reference sequence). Trimming stripped 3 bases from V and 6 bases from J, with 12 bases between. Here the CDR3 reads CATSRRDWANSPLHF. In DNA form, the CDR3 reads TGTGCCACCAGCAGGCGAGATTGGGCTAATTCACCCCTCCACTTT. Variable domain in full (rest from reference TRBV15 and TRBJ1-6): DAMVIQNPRYQVTQFGKPVTLSCSQTLNHNVMYWYQQKSSQAPKLLFHYYDKDFNNEADTPDNFQSRRPNTSFCFLDIRSPGLGDTAMYLCATSRRDWANSPLHFGNGTRLTVT.